Listed below are T cell receptor beta chains from one sample, sequenced in a study of blood T cells in healthy people across ages. MiXCR was run by TCRdb on the 5' RACE reads, yielding one entry per CDR3 protein. Of 1.5 million to 2 million distinct CDR3 sequences in the sample, roughly a third were seen once. Sequences were obtained from blood. The receptors here all came from a woman under 40 in good health. Both conserved end residues are part of each CDR3. D genes are given only for firm matches. Only some rows state a clone size, as once, few, many or a class for expanded clones.

V	D	J	size	DNA	CDR3
TRBV7-9	.	TRBJ2-1	few	TGTGCCAGCAGCCACGCGGAGATCTCCTACAATGAGCAGTTCTTC	CASSHAEISYNEQFF
TRBV9	.	TRBJ2-5	.	TGTGCCAGCAGCGTAGGATTGTTGGGCAGTACCCTGGAGACCCAGTACTTC	CASSVGLLGSTLETQYF
TRBV9	.	TRBJ1-2	few	TGTGCCAGCAGCGTAATCCCGACAGGCGGGGACTATGGCTACACCTTC	CASSVIPTGGDYGYTF
TRBV20-1	.	TRBJ1-2	few	TGCAGTGCTAGTCCCCGTGGGGGTGCTAACTATGGCTACACCTTC	CSASPRGGANYGYTF
TRBV7-6	.	TRBJ2-2	.	TGTGCCAGCAGCTTAGATGAGGGCAGGGCCGGCGGGGAGCTGTTTTTT	CASSLDEGRAGGELFF
TRBV4-1	.	TRBJ1-6	many	TGCGCCAGCAGCCAGGTGGGATTAAAGCCCCTCCACTTT	CASSQVGLKPLHF
TRBV6-6	.	TRBJ2-7	.	TGTGCCAGCAGTTACTCGTTAGGGGAGCCCTACGAGCAGTACTTC	CASSYSLGEPYEQYF
TRBV20-1	TRBD2	TRBJ2-1	.	TGCAGTGCTAGAGGATACGGGAGGGCAGGAAATGAGCAGTTCTTC	CSARGYGRAGNEQFF
TRBV10-1	.	TRBJ2-1	many	TGCGCCAGCAGTGATAGGTTGTTCGGCAATGAGCAGTTCTTC	CASSDRLFGNEQFF
TRBV7-3	.	TRBJ2-5	medium-sized	TGTGCCAGCAGCCGATCAACAGGAGAGACCCAGTACTTC	CASSRSTGETQYF
TRBV4-1	.	TRBJ2-4	.	TGCGCCAGCAGCCAAGGGGGGCTCAACGGGGGCAAAAACATTCAGTACTTC	CASSQGGLNGGKNIQYF
TRBV11-1	.	TRBJ2-1	.	TGTGCCAGCAGCTCCGTTGGGTCCTGGGAGCAGTTCTTC	CASSSVGSWEQFF
TRBV20-1	.	TRBJ1-4	.	TGCAGTGCTAGCCTCACGGCAGGGTTCGACGAAAAACTGTTTTTT	CSASLTAGFDEKLFF
TRBV30	.	TRBJ2-3	few	TGTGCCTGGAGTTTGGACGGCACAGATACGCAGTATTTT	CAWSLDGTDTQYF
TRBV4-2	TRBD2	TRBJ2-7	.	TGTGCCAGCAGCCATAGGAAACAACGGACTAGCGGGACCTACAAGCAGTACTTC	CASSHRKQRTSGTYKQYF
TRBV12-3/TRBV12-4	.	TRBJ2-5	.	TGTGCCAGCAGTTTAGTGCAAGGGGGAGTCCAAGAGACCCAGTACTTC	CASSLVQGGVQETQYF
TRBV4-1	.	TRBJ2-1	few	TGCGCCAGCAGCCAAGATGGACTACCCTACAATGAGCAGTTCTTC	CASSQDGLPYNEQFF
TRBV20-1	.	TRBJ2-7	.	TGCAGTGCTAGAGACAGAGCGGGTAGTTCCCACGAGCAGTACTTC	CSARDRAGSSHEQYF
TRBV15	TRBD1	TRBJ2-7	few	TGTGCCACCAGCACAGGGGGCTCCTCCCTCGAGCAGTACTTC	CATSTGGSSLEQYF
TRBV6-2/TRBV6-3	.	TRBJ2-5	.	TGTGCCAGCAATAAAGTAGGTGTGGAGACCCAGTACTTC	CASNKVGVETQYF
TRBV7-6	TRBD2	TRBJ2-7	.	TGTGCCAGCAGCTTAGATTCACCCCGGGGACTAGCGGGAGGGCCCGTTGAGCAGTACTTC	CASSLDSPRGLAGGPVEQYF
TRBV5-1	TRBD2	TRBJ2-1	once	TGCGCCAGCAGCTGGGGACGGGGGGGCCAGAGTGAGCAGTTCTTC	CASSWGRGGQSEQFF
TRBV9	.	TRBJ1-4	.	TGTGCCAGCAGCCTGAGCGGGATCACTAATGAAAAACTGTTTTTT	CASSLSGITNEKLFF
TRBV10-3	.	TRBJ2-2	.	TGTGCCATCAGCCAGACAGGAGGGTTGAACACCGGGGAGCTGTTTTTT	CAISQTGGLNTGELFF
TRBV9	TRBD2	TRBJ2-5	few	TGTGCCAGCAGCGAGGGGATAGCGGGCAACCAAGAGACCCAGTACTTC	CASSEGIAGNQETQYF
TRBV5-5	.	TRBJ2-7	many	TGTGCCAGCAGCTTCTCATCCGGGGCCTACGAGCAGTACTTC	CASSFSSGAYEQYF
TRBV5-5	.	TRBJ2-1	few	TGTGCCAGCAGCTTGTGGGATTCCGATGAGCAGTTCTTC	CASSLWDSDEQFF
TRBV13	.	TRBJ2-3	few	TGTGCCAGCAGCTCCCAGGGGGGATTAAACACAGATACGCAGTATTTT	CASSSQGGLNTDTQYF
TRBV28	.	TRBJ1-2	.	TGTGCCAGCCAGTCCTTCGAACTCGGCGAGGATGGCTACACCTTC	CASQSFELGEDGYTF
TRBV29-1	TRBD2	TRBJ2-2	.	TGCAGCGCAAGCCTCGGGGGGATAGGCGCCGGGGAGCTGTTTTTT	CSASLGGIGAGELFF
TRBV5-1	.	TRBJ2-1	.	TGCGCCAGCAGCCCAACTCCGGGGCCAGGAGAGCAGTTCTTC	CASSPTPGPGEQFF
TRBV5-1	.	TRBJ1-2	.	TGCGCCAGCAGCTTGGTGGGGGTGACGGGCGGCTACACCTTC	CASSLVGVTGGYTF
TRBV5-1	.	TRBJ2-5	few	TGCGCCAGCAGCTTGAGAGCGAGAGAGACCCAGTACTTC	CASSLRARETQYF
TRBV5-6	.	TRBJ1-1	.	TGTGCCAGCAGCTGCGGCCACTTGGGCACTGAAGCTTTCTTT	CASSCGHLGTEAFF
TRBV29-1	TRBD1	TRBJ1-2	.	TGCAGCGTTGAAGTCCAGGGGGATGGCGGCTACACCTTC	CSVEVQGDGGYTF